This T cell receptor beta chain was observed in a study of cytotoxic CD8 clonotypes in ibrutinib-treated CLL. V gave up 2 bases and J gave up 9 bases, with 11 bases separating them. The CDR3 runs to 13 residues. The germline gives CDR1 MDHEN, CDR2 SYDVKM. Study-level results: Public clonotypes, an uncommon group, contracted or remained stable on treatment. Circulating CD8+ T-cell counts were tracked by baseline clonality, which exceeded that of age-matched healthy donors.

This clone came up a few times. Its antigen is still unknown. Clones were read by immunoSEQ multiplex PCR, and TCRdb kept only the in-frame ones, dropping some. This sample has roughly 330,000 clones; over 60% occur once, and the top ten carry around 6.3%. This TCR was sampled from a human donor with chronic lymphocytic leukemia. V gene TRBV28 combines with J gene TRBJ1-5, with D maybe TRBD1 (5 bases). The sample here was PBMCs, taken after 36 months of ibrutinib treatment. The CDR3 sequence is CASSLAGFGPQHF. In DNA, the CDR3 is TGTGCCAGCAGTTTAGCAGGGTTTGGGCCCCAGCATTTT.